This T cell receptor (beta chain) comes out of a study of blood T cell dynamics during melanoma immunotherapy. Notes on the study in general: Clones driving repertoire changes may be melanoma-specific or general immune activation.

V lost 0 bases, J lost 2 bases, and 11 bases lay in between. CDR3 length equals 16 residues. CDR1 and CDR2 from the germline V gene are SNHLY and FYNNEI. Noted time point: pre-treatment baseline. One draw preceded checkpoint blockade; another followed its first cycle at week 3. DNA loading was fixed at about 340 ng for all bulk PBMC samples. Data came from immunoSEQ multiplex PCR; TCRdb stores just in-frame clones and leaves some out. The data hold about 13,000 clones, with nearly 90% observed a single time. Regarding this clone: Its antigen is undetermined.

Sequences were derived from blood, sampled from a patient treated with checkpoint blockade. This sequence joins TRBV2 and TRBJ1-5; no clear D gene. This clonotype originated in a human donor with melanoma. In DNA form, the CDR3 reads TGTGCCAGCAGTGAAGCGCGAGCCGGGGGCAATCAGCCCCAGCATTTT. As protein: CASSEARAGGNQPQHF.